These 2 T cell receptor beta chains came from one sample sequenced in a study of CD8+CD57+ T cells in acquired aplastic anemia. It was genomic DNA that served as the template for profiling TCR beta VDJ and CDR3. MiXCR, applied by TCRdb to the reads, yields one record per CDR3 protein. The sample includes 450,000 to 600,000 distinct CDR3 sequences, about a third of them seen just once. Sequencing was done on patients that had shown CD8+CD57+ cell expansion by flow cytometry. Sequenced material: sorted CD4+, CD8+, or CD8+CD57+ T cells (not recorded which) from PBMCs. These receptors all come from a human donor with aplastic anemia.

This clonotype appeared many times. The chain joins TRBV10-3 to TRBJ1-2; weak D call: TRBD1 (5 bases). V lost 6 bases, J lost 8 bases, and 19 bases lay in between. The CDR3 has 14 residues. Germline V gives CDR1 ENHRY, CDR2 SYGVKD. The CDR3 is CAIRSSTTEEGYTF. In DNA, the CDR3 is TGTGCCATCAGATCGTCGACGACAGAGGAGGGCTACACCTTC.

Many counts were recorded for this clonotype. The chain employs TRBV7-8 and TRBJ2-1; 9 bases fit TRBD2. The CDR3 spans 14 residues. The ends lost 5 bases at V and 10 bases at J; junction bases unmatched: 9. Germline V lookup: CDR1 SGHVS, CDR2 FQNEAQ. CDR3 in amino acids: CASSTRTSAMEQFF. As DNA, the CDR3 is TGTGCCAGCAGCACCCGGACTAGCGCGATGGAGCAGTTCTTC.